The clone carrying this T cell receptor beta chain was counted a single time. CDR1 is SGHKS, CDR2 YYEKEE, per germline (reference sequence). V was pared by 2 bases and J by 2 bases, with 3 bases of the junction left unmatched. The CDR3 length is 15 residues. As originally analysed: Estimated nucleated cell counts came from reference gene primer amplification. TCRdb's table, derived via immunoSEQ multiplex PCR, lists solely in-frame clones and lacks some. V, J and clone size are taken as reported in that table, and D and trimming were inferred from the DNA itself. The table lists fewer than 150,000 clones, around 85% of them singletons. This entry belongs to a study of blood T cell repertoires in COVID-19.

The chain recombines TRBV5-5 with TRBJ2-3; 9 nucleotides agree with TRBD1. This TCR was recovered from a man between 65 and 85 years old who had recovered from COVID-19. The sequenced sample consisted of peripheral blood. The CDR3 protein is CASSFGTGNTDTQYF. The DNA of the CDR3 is TGTGCCAGCAGCTTTGGGACAGGGAACACAGATACGCAGTATTTT. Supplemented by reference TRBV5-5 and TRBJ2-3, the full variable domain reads DAGVTQSPTHLIKTRGQQVTLRCSPISGHKSVSWYQQVLGQGPQFIFQYYEKEERGRGNFPDRFSARQFPNYSSELNVNALLLGDSALYLCASSFGTGNTDTQYFGPGTRLTVL.